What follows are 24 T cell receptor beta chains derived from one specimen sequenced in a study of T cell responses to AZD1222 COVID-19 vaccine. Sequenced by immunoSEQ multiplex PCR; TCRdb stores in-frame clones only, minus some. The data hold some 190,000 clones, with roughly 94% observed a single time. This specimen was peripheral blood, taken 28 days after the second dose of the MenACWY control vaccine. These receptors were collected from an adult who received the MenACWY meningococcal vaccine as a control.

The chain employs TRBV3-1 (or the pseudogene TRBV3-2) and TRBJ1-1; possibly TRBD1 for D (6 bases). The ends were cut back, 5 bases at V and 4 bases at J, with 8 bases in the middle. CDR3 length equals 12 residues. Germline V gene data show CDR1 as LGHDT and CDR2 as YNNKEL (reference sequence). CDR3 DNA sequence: TGTGCCAGCAGCAGGGGGTTCACTGAAGCTTTCTTT. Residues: CASSRGFTEAFF.

The CDR3 is CASSPDQNSPLHF. The CDR3 DNA reads as TGTGCCAGCAGCCCGGACCAGAATTCACCCCTCCACTTT. This chain links TRBV7-2 with TRBJ1-6; D is uncertain. Germline CDR1 reads SGHTA; CDR2 reads FQGNSA. The CDR3 is made up of 13 amino acids. Trimming removed 5 bases at V and 7 bases at J, with 9 bases between.

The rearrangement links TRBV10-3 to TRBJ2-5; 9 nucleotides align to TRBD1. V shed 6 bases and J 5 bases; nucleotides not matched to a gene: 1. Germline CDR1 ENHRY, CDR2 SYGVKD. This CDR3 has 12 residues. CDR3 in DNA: TGTGCCATCAGGGGACAGGGTGAGACCCAGTACTTC. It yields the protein CAIRGQGETQYF.

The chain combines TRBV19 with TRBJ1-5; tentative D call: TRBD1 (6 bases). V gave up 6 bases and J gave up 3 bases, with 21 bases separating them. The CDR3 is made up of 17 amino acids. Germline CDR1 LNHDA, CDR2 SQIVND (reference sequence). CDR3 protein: CASRHLGPDSYNQPQHF. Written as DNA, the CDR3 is TGTGCCAGTAGGCACCTTGGGCCGGACAGCTACAATCAGCCCCAGCATTTT.

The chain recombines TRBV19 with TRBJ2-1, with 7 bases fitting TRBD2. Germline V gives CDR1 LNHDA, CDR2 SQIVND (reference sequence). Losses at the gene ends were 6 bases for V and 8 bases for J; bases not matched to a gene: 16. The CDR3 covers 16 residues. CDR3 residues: CASSLAWTSLRDEQFF. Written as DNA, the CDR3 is TGTGCCAGTAGCCTAGCTTGGACTAGTCTGAGGGATGAGCAGTTCTTC. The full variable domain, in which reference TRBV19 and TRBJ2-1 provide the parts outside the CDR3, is DGGITQSPKYLFRKEGQNVTLSCEQNLNHDAMYWYRQDPGQGLRLIYYSQIVNDFQKGDIAEGYSVSREKKESFPLTVTSAQKNPTAFYLCASSLAWTSLRDEQFFGPGTRLTVL.

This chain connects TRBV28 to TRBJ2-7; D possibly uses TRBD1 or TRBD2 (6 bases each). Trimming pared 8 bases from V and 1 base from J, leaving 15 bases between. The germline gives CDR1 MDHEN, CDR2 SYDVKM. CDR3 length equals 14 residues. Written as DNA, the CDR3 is TGTGCCAGCCGTGGCCAGGGGACTTCCTACGAGCAGTACTTC. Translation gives CASRGQGTSYEQYF. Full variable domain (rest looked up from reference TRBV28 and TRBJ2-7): DVKVTQSSRYLVKRTGEKVFLECVQDMDHENMFWYRQDPGLGLRLIYFSYDVKMKEKGDIPEGYSVSREKKERFSLILESASTNQTSMYLCASRGQGTSYEQYFGPGTRLTVT.

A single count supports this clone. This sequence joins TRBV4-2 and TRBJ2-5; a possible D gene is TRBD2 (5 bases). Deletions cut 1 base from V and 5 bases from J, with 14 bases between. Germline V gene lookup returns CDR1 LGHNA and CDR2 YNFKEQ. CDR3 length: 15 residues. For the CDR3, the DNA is TGTGCCAGCAGCCAAGTACCCACTGGGAGCGAGACCCAGTACTTC. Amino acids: CASSQVPTGSETQYF.

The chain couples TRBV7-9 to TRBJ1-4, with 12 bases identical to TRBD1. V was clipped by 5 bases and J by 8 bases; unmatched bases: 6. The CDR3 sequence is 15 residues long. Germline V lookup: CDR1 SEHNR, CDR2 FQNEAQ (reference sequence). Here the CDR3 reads CASSPRDRGREKLFF. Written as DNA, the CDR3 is TGTGCCAGCAGCCCCCGGGACAGGGGGCGAGAAAAACTGTTTTTT.

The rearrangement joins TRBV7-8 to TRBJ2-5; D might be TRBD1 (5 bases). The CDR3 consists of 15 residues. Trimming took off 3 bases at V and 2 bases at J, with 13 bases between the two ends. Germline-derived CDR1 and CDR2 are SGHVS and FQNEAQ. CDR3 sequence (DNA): TGTGCCAGCAGCTTTCAGGGTCAGCCACAAGAGACCCAGTACTTC. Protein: CASSFQGQPQETQYF.

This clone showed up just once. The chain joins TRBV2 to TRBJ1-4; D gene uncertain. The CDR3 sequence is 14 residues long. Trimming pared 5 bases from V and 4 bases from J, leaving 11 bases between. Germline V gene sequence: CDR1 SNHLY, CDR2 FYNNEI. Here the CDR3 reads CASSSGKLNEKLFF. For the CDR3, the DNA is TGTGCCAGCAGTTCCGGGAAGCTTAATGAAAAACTGTTTTTT.

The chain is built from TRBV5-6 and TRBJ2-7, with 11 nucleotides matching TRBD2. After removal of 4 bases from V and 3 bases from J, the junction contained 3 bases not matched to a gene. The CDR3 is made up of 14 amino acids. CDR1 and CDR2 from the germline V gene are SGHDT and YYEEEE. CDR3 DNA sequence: TGTGCCAGCAGCACAGGGACTAGCGGCTACGAGCAGTACTTC. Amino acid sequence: CASSTGTSGYEQYF.

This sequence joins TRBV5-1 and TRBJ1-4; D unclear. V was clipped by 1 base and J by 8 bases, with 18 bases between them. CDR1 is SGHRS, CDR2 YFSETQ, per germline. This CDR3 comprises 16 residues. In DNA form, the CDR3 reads TGCGCCAGCAGCTTGTCCCGAACTCAAAGGTTGGAAAAACTGTTTTTT. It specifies CASSLSRTQRLEKLFF.

CDR3 in amino acids: CASSPGQGNGYTF. DNA for the CDR3: TGTGCCAGCAGCCCCGGACAGGGGAATGGCTACACCTTC. The chain has TRBV7-3 and TRBJ1-2, with 9 nucleotides matching TRBD1. The CDR3 has 13 residues. V was clipped by 5 bases and J by 6 bases; unmatched bases: 4. CDR1 and CDR2 from the germline V gene are SGHTA and FQGTGA. The entire variable domain, with the rest obtained from reference TRBV7-3 and TRBJ1-2, is as follows: GAGVSQTPSNKVTEKGKYVELRCDPISGHTALYWYRQSLGQGPEFLIYFQGTGAADDSGLPNDRFFAVRPEGSVSTLKIQRTERGDSAVYLCASSPGQGNGYTFGSGTRLTVV.

CDR3 region: CASSPPGAHSGNTIYF. The DNA for the CDR3 is TGTGCCAGCAGCCCCCCAGGGGCTCACTCTGGAAACACCATATATTTT. This chain joins TRBV7-2 and TRBJ1-3; a possible D gene is TRBD1 (6 bases). Trimming shortened V by 5 bases and J by 0 bases, and 14 bases separated the two germline ends. Germline V gene sequence: CDR1 SGHTA, CDR2 FQGNSA. CDR3 length: 16 amino acids.

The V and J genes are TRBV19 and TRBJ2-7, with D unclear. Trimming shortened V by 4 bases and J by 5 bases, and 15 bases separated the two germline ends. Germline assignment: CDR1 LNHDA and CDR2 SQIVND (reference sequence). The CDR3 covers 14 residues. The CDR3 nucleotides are TGTGCCAGTAGTACTTGGCCCCTCAACCACGAGCAGTACTTC. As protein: CASSTWPLNHEQYF.

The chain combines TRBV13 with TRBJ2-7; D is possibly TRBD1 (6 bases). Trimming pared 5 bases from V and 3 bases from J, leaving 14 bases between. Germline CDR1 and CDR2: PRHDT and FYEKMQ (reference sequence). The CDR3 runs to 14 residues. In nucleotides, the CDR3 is TGTGCCAGCAGCCCGTCGACAGGTTACTACGAGCAGTACTTC. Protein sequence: CASSPSTGYYEQYF. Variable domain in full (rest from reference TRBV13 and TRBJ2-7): AAGVIQSPRHLIKEKRETATLKCYPIPRHDTVYWYQQGPGQDPQFLISFYEKMQSDKGSIPDRFSAQQFSDYHSELNMSSLELGDSALYFCASSPSTGYYEQYFGPGTRLTVT.

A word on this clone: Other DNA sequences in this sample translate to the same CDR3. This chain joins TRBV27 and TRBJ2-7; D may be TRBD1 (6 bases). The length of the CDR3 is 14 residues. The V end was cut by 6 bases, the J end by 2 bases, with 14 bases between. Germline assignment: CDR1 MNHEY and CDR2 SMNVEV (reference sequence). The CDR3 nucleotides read TGTGCCAGCAGCCCTAGCAGGGGTCCCTACGAGCAGTACTTC. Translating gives CASSPSRGPYEQYF.

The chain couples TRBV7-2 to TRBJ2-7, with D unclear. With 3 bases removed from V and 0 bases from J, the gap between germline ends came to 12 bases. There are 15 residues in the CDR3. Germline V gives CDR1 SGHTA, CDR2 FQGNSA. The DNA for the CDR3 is TGTGCCAGCAGCTTGATCGATCAGTACTCCTACGAGCAGTACTTC. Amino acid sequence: CASSLIDQYSYEQYF.

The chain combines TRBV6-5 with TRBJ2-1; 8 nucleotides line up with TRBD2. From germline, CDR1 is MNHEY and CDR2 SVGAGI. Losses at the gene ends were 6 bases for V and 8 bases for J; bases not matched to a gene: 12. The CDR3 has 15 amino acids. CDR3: CASRLAGLRVDEQFF. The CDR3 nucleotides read TGTGCCAGCAGGCTAGCGGGCCTAAGGGTCGATGAGCAGTTCTTC.

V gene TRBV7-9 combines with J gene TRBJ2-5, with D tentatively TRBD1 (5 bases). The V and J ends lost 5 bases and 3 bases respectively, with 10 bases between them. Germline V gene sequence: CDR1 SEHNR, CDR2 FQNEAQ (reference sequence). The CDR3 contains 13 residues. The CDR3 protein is CASSHKGEETQYF. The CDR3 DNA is TGTGCCAGCAGCCACAAAGGGGAAGAGACCCAGTACTTC. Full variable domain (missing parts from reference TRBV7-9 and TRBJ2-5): DTGVSQNPRHKITKRGQNVTFRCDPISEHNRLYWYRQTLGQGPEFLTYFQNEAQLEKSRLLSDRFSAERPKGSFSTLEIQRTEQGDSAMYLCASSHKGEETQYFGPGTRLLVL.

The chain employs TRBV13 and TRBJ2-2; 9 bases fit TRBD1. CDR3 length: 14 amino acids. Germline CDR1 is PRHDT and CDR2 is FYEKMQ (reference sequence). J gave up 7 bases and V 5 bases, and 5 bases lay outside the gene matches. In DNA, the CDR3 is TGTGCCAGCAGCCCGGGACAGGGCGGCGGGGAGCTGTTTTTT. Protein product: CASSPGQGGGELFF.

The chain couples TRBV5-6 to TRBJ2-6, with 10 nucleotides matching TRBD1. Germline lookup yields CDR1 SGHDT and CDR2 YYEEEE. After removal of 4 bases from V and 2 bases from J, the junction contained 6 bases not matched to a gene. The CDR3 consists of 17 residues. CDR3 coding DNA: TGTGCCAGCAGCCCGGGACAGGGGAGCGCTGGGGCCAACGTCCTGACTTTC. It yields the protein CASSPGQGSAGANVLTF. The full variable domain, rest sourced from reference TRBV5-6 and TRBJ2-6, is DAGVTQSPTHLIKTRGQQVTLRCSPKSGHDTVSWYQQALGQGPQFIFQYYEEEERQRGNFPDRFSGHQFPNYSSELNVNALLLGDSALYLCASSPGQGSAGANVLTFGAGSRLTVL.

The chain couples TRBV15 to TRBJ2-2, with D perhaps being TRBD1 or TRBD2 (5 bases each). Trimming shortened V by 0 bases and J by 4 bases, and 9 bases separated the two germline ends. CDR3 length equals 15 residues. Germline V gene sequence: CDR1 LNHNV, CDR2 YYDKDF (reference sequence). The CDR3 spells CATSRDIGGTGELFF. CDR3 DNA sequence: TGTGCCACCAGCAGAGATATTGGGGGCACCGGGGAGCTGTTTTTT.

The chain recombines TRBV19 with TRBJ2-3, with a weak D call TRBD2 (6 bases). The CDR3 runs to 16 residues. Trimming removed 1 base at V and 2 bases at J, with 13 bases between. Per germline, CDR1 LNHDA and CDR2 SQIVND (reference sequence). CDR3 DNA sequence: TGTGCCAGTAGTATAGGGACAAGCGGGCTCACAGATACGCAGTATTTT. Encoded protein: CASSIGTSGLTDTQYF.